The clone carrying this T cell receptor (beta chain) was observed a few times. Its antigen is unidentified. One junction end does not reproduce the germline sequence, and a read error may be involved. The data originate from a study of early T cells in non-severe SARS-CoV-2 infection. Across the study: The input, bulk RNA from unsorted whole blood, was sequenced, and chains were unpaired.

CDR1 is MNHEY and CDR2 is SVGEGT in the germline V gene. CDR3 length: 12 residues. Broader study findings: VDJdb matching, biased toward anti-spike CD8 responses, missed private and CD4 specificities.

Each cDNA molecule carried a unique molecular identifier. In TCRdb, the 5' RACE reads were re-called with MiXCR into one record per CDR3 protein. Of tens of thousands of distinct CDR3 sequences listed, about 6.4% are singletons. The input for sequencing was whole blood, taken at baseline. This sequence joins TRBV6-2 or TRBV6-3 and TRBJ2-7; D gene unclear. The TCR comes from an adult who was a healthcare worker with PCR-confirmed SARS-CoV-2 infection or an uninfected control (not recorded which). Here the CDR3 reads CASSSPVRSFFF. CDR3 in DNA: TGTGCCAGCAGTTCTCCAGTGCGATCCTTTTTCTTC.